This is a list of T cell receptor beta chains from one sample in a study of identical twins. TCRdb recomputed calls from the 5' RACE reads with MiXCR, one row per CDR3 protein. Of 1.5 million to 2 million distinct CDR3 sequences in the sample, less than 35% were seen once. Specimen: cord blood. All receptors come from a newborn girl in good health. The CDR3 runs from the conserved cysteine through the conserved F or W. A D gene is named only where the DNA matches it firmly. Clone size is not always given. Where it is, it says once, few, many or a class for expanded clones.

size	V	D	J	CDR3	DNA
few	TRBV20-1	.	TRBJ1-2	CSALGSRDYGYTF	TGCAGTGCTCTAGGATCCCGGGACTATGGCTACACCTTC
few	TRBV10-3	.	TRBJ2-5	CAISELYTSFNEQYF	TGTGCCATCAGTGAGCTTTACACTAGCTTCAATGAGCAGTACTTC
.	TRBV6-5	.	TRBJ1-4	CASSRTVHEKLFF	TGTGCCAGCAGTCGAACAGTCCATGAAAAACTGTTTTTT
few	TRBV9	TRBD2	TRBJ2-3	CASSVVRGGTDTQYF	TGTGCCAGCAGCGTAGTGCGGGGGGGAACAGATACGCAGTATTTT
.	TRBV6-2/TRBV6-3	.	TRBJ2-5	CASSQTSGWYQETQYF	TGTGCCAGCAGCCAAACGAGTGGATGGTACCAAGAGACCCAGTACTTC
.	TRBV15	TRBD1	TRBJ1-1	CATSSGTGWADTEAFF	TGTGCCACCAGCAGCGGGACAGGGTGGGCGGACACTGAAGCTTTCTTT
few	TRBV11-2	TRBD2	TRBJ2-1	CASSSLSGATYNEQFF	TGTGCCAGCAGCTCCCTTAGCGGGGCCACCTACAATGAGCAGTTCTTC
.	TRBV12-3/TRBV12-4	TRBD2	TRBJ2-3	CASSWTRADAQYF	TGTGCCAGCAGTTGGACTAGAGCAGATGCGCAGTATTTT
few	TRBV6-1	TRBD2	TRBJ2-1	CASSRTSGGVAYNEQFF	TGTGCCAGCAGTAGGACTAGCGGGGGGGTTGCCTACAATGAGCAGTTCTTC
.	TRBV24-1	TRBD1	TRBJ2-1	CATSDLSTGTGAYNEQFF	TGTGCCACCAGTGATTTAAGCACCGGGACAGGGGCCTACAATGAGCAGTTCTTC
.	TRBV4-1	.	TRBJ2-7	CASSQLGLADEQYF	TGCGCCAGCAGCCAACTAGGTCTAGCTGATGAGCAGTACTTC
.	TRBV10-3	.	TRBJ2-2	CAISLRGDTGELFF	TGTGCCATCAGTCTCAGGGGGGACACCGGGGAGCTGTTTTTT
.	TRBV28	.	TRBJ1-6	CASSGPRGNSPLHF	TGTGCCAGCAGCGGTCCCAGGGGTAATTCACCCCTCCACTTT
few	TRBV28	.	TRBJ2-7	CASARKETYEQYF	TGTGCCAGTGCGCGGAAGGAAACCTACGAGCAGTACTTC
.	TRBV5-1	TRBD1	TRBJ1-1	CASSSVYRGGTEAFF	TGCGCCAGCAGCTCGGTTTACAGGGGTGGCACTGAAGCTTTCTTT
many	TRBV2	.	TRBJ2-4	CASSEPAALAKNIQYF	TGTGCCAGCAGTGAACCAGCGGCCCTAGCCAAAAACATTCAGTACTTC
.	TRBV18	.	TRBJ1-6	CASSLTGTISPLHF	TGTGCCAGCTCACTCACCGGGACAATCTCACCCCTCCACTTT
.	TRBV2	.	TRBJ2-7	CASIVEGGPSYNEQYF	TGTGCCAGCATCGTAGAAGGGGGTCCCTCCTACAATGAGCAGTACTTC
few	TRBV7-9	TRBD1	TRBJ1-2	CASSPTGDRGHYGYTF	TGTGCCAGCAGCCCCACGGGGGACAGGGGGCACTATGGCTACACCTTC
few	TRBV21-1	.	TRBJ2-7	CASSKHGTSGGEDEQYF	TGTGCCAGCAGCAAACACGGGACTAGCGGGGGGGAAGACGAGCAGTACTTC
.	TRBV25-1	.	TRBJ1-4	CASRRGGYNEKLFF	TGTGCCAGCAGACGGGGGGGCTATAATGAAAAACTGTTTTTT
.	TRBV13	.	TRBJ2-5	CASSRSWVGETQYF	TGTGCCAGCAGCCGTTCGTGGGTCGGGGAGACCCAGTACTTC
.	TRBV20-1	TRBD1	TRBJ2-7	CSGMGTGVYEQYF	TGCAGTGGAATGGGGACAGGGGTTTACGAGCAGTACTTC
.	TRBV20-1	.	TRBJ2-7	CTGSDSYEQYF	TGCACCGGGAGCGACTCCTACGAGCAGTACTTC
.	TRBV2	.	TRBJ2-1	CASSGLTGASSSYNEQFF	TGTGCCAGCAGTGGGCTCACTGGGGCTTCCTCCTCCTACAATGAGCAGTTCTTC
few	TRBV5-1	.	TRBJ2-7	CASSLNGFHEQYF	TGCGCCAGCAGCTTGAACGGGTTTCACGAGCAGTACTTC
.	TRBV3-1	.	TRBJ1-2	CASSPYAAGNGYGYTF	TGTGCCAGCAGCCCCTACGCTGCAGGGAACGGGTATGGCTACACCTTC
.	TRBV10-3	TRBD1	TRBJ2-1	CAISESRGQGASNEQFF	TGTGCCATCAGTGAGTCGCGGGGACAGGGCGCCTCCAATGAGCAGTTCTTC
.	TRBV6-1	.	TRBJ2-3	CASKAGRDTQYF	TGTGCCAGCAAGGCGGGTCGGGATACGCAGTATTTT
.	TRBV28	.	TRBJ2-4	CASSFRTHLAKNIQYF	TGTGCCAGCAGCTTTCGGACACATCTAGCCAAAAACATTCAGTACTTC
few	TRBV20-1	.	TRBJ1-5	CSAAGQLRDQPQHF	TGCAGTGCCGCCGGACAGCTAAGGGATCAGCCCCAGCATTTT
.	TRBV11-2	.	TRBJ1-2	CASSHYRAEGYGYTF	TGTGCCAGCAGCCATTACAGGGCAGAGGGCTATGGCTACACCTTC
.	TRBV12-3/TRBV12-4	.	TRBJ2-1	CGSEATAYNEQFF	TGCGGGTCCGAAGCGACAGCCTACAATGAGCAGTTCTTC
.	TRBV5-4	TRBD2	TRBJ2-1	CASSPRGLADNEQFF	TGTGCCAGCAGCCCGCGAGGACTAGCGGACAATGAGCAGTTCTTC
few	TRBV10-3	.	TRBJ2-3	CAISESAFRVTDTQYF	TGTGCCATCAGTGAGTCGGCGTTTCGCGTCACAGATACGCAGTATTTT
.	TRBV11-2	.	TRBJ1-1	CAGGQRHEAFF	TGTGCCGGCGGACAGCGCCATGAAGCTTTCTTT
.	TRBV6-2/TRBV6-3	.	TRBJ1-6	CASSSGTAGANSPLHF	TGTGCCAGCAGCTCCGGGACCGCCGGGGCCAATTCACCCCTCCACTTT
.	TRBV20-1	.	TRBJ1-5	CSPREGVYSNQPQHF	TGCAGCCCTAGAGAGGGGGTTTATAGCAATCAGCCCCAGCATTTT
few	TRBV2	.	TRBJ1-5	CASSVSRQLNQPQHF	TGTGCCAGCAGTGTGAGTCGGCAGCTTAATCAGCCCCAGCATTTT
few	TRBV6-6	TRBD2	TRBJ2-1	CASSYLSSGGYNEQFF	TGTGCCAGCAGTTACCTATCTAGCGGGGGTTACAATGAGCAGTTCTTC
.	TRBV27	TRBD1	TRBJ1-5	CASRLFPTGGRGNQPQHF	TGTGCCAGCAGGCTTTTCCCGACAGGGGGGAGAGGCAATCAGCCCCAGCATTTT
.	TRBV27	.	TRBJ2-7	CASRRKGTGEAYEQYF	TGTGCCAGCAGGAGAAAGGGGACGGGGGAGGCCTACGAGCAGTACTTC
.	TRBV27	.	TRBJ1-5	CASSFPQGSNQPQHF	TGTGCCAGCAGTTTCCCCCAGGGGAGCAATCAGCCCCAGCATTTT
.	TRBV30	.	TRBJ1-5	CAWSALGRDQPQHF	TGTGCCTGGAGCGCCTTGGGCAGGGATCAGCCCCAGCATTTT
.	TRBV4-1	.	TRBJ2-3	CASSQVPSSTDTQYF	TGCGCCAGCAGCCAAGTTCCTAGCTCGACAGATACGCAGTATTTT
.	TRBV5-1	.	TRBJ2-7	CASSPIFRGGSSYNEQYF	TGCGCCAGCAGCCCCATATTTCGGGGTGGGAGCTCCTACAATGAGCAGTACTTC
many	TRBV28	TRBD2	TRBJ2-7	CASRRLAGSYEQYF	TGTGCCAGCAGGCGACTAGCGGGTAGCTACGAGCAGTACTTC
.	TRBV3-1	.	TRBJ2-1	CASSQDLAVHEQFF	TGTGCCAGCAGCCAAGATTTGGCGGTCCATGAGCAGTTCTTC
.	TRBV12-3/TRBV12-4	.	TRBJ2-1	CASSLASLYNEQFF	TGTGCCAGCAGTTTGGCGTCTTTATACAATGAGCAGTTCTTC
.	TRBV7-2	.	TRBJ1-2	CASSLAAPGGGYGYTF	TGTGCCAGCAGCTTAGCCGCCCCCGGGGGTGGCTATGGCTACACCTTC